Listed here are 8 T cell receptor beta chains from one sample, sequenced in a study of spatial heterogeneity in lung cancer. TCRdb passed the 5' RACE reads through MiXCR, listing each CDR3 protein once. The sample includes tens of thousands of distinct CDR3 sequences, roughly 4.5% of them seen just once. The time point here: sample taken at primary tumor resection. Whole RNA from tumor, nontumor lung or frozen PBMC was sequenced unsorted. Sequenced here: PBMCs, sampled at surgery. The receptors here all came from a male donor with early-stage non-small cell lung cancer.

This clonotype was seen repeatedly, ten times or more. This chain connects TRBV7-4 to TRBJ2-7; D possibly corresponds to TRBD1 (5 bases). Trimming took off 2 bases at V and 2 bases at J, with 16 bases between the two ends. Per the germline V gene, CDR1 is SGHVT and CDR2 is SQSDAQ. The CDR3 runs 16 residues. In DNA form, the CDR3 reads TGTGCCAGCAGCTTAACGAGCGCAGGGCGGACCTACGAGCAGTACTTC. Protein sequence: CASSLTSAGRTYEQYF.

This clonotype has ten or more counts. Here the CDR3 reads CASSLRDRVAGEQFF. The DNA of the CDR3 is TGTGCCAGCAGCCTGAGGGACAGGGTGGCGGGTGAGCAGTTCTTC. The chain is built from TRBV12-3 or TRBV12-4 and TRBJ2-1, with 9 nucleotides matching TRBD1. The J segment lost 9 bases and the V segment lost 6 bases, leaving 12 bases of the junction unmatched. This CDR3 comprises 15 residues.

This clonotype was observed many times. The V and J genes are TRBV5-1 and TRBJ2-7; D tentatively fits TRBD1 or TRBD2 (6 bases each). V was clipped by 0 bases and J by 2 bases, with 9 bases between them. The CDR3 spans 14 residues. Germline CDR1 and CDR2: SGHRS and YFSETQ. CDR3 sequence reads: CASSLERGAYEQYF. DNA of the CDR3: TGCGCCAGCAGCTTGGAAAGGGGGGCCTACGAGCAGTACTTC.

This clonotype was counted ten times or more. The chain combines TRBV20-1 with TRBJ2-7; 9 bases align to TRBD1. The germline V gene has CDR1 DFQATT and CDR2 SNEGSKA (reference sequence). Germline trimming cut 6 bases from V and 6 bases from J; bases unmatched to any gene: 9. The CDR3 is 13 amino acids. The CDR3 sequence: CSAPRTGVVEQYF. CDR3 DNA: TGCAGTGCCCCTAGGACAGGGGTGGTCGAGCAGTACTTC.

This clonotype showed up many times. The chain joins TRBV5-5 to TRBJ2-7, with 12 bases matching TRBD1. Trimming cost V 3 bases and J 3 bases; bases outside gene matches: 16. The CDR3 extends over 19 amino acids. The germline CDR1 and CDR2 sequences are SGHKS and YYEKEE (reference sequence). The CDR3 region has the DNA TGTGCCAGCAGCTCAAGACCGGGACAGGGGGCTTTTTTCTACTACGAGCAGTACTTC. It is translated as CASSSRPGQGAFFYYEQYF.

The chain is built from TRBV9 and TRBJ2-3; TRBD2 agrees at 8 bases. This CDR3 is built from 16 residues. The junction had 4 bases not matched to a gene; V was cut back by 0 bases and J by 1 base. Germline lookup yields CDR1 SGDLS and CDR2 YYNGEE. The CDR3 DNA reads TGTGCCAGCAGCGTAGCAACGGGAGGGGGCACAGATACGCAGTATTTT. This sequence encodes CASSVATGGGTDTQYF.

This clonotype was seen ten or more times. The chain combines TRBV14 with TRBJ2-1; 8 bases map to TRBD2. Germline-derived CDR1 and CDR2 are SGHDN and FVKESK. J was trimmed by 3 bases and V by 4 bases; bases with no gene match: 8. The CDR3 loop spans 16 amino acids. CDR3 in amino acids: CASSPRAGGFYNEQFF. CDR3 nucleotide sequence: TGTGCCAGCAGCCCCCGCGCGGGAGGCTTCTACAATGAGCAGTTCTTC.

Only a few counts were recorded for this clonotype. This chain links TRBV12-3 or TRBV12-4 with TRBJ2-3; D is uncertain. V was cut by 6 bases and J by 4 bases, with 17 bases left in between. The CDR3 covers 15 residues. CDR3 in DNA: TGTGCCAGCAGCTCCGCGACCCCTAGGGCAGATACGCAGTATTTT. Translated, it gives CASSSATPRADTQYF.